This T cell receptor (beta chain) is from a study of cytomegalovirus exposure and HLA in healthy donors. The PCR used 60 Vbeta and 13 Jbeta primers. Sequencing used immunoSEQ multiplex PCR; TCRdb keeps in-frame clones, though not all of them. Here the sample spans approximately 99,000 clones, over 60% being singletons. Study-wide results and limits: In a later analysis, V- and J-gene trimming of beta chains associated with a DCLRE1C missense variant, replicated independently. In a later analysis, a genetic analysis reported fewer productive-TCR N-insertions in an Asian-associated ancestry cluster than the cohort average.

There are 15 residues in the CDR3. With 7 bases removed from V and 10 bases from J, the gap between germline ends came to 20 bases. Per the germline V gene, CDR1 is SGHTA and CDR2 is FQGNSA. Details on this clone: What it binds is not known.

The material sequenced was PBMCs. The sequence came from a male donor in good health and CMV-seropositive. The rearrangement uses TRBV7-2 and TRBJ1-6; maybe TRBD1 (6 bases). This chain's CDR3 is CASTIGGREGSPLHF. CDR3 DNA sequence: TGTGCCAGCACCATCGGGGGGCGCGAGGGCTCACCCCTCCACTTT.